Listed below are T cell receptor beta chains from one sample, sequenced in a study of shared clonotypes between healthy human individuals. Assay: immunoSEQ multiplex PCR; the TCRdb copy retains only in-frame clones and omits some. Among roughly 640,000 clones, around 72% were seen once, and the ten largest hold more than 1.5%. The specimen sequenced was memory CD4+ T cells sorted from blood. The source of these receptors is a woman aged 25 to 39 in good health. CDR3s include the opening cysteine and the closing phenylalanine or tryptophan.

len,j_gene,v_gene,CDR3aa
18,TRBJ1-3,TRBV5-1,CASSLDSGAAPSGNTIYF
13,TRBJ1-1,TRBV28,CASILTANTEAFF
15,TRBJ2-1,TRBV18,CASSRSLTEDNEQFF
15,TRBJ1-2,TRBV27,CASSPGTGEAYGYTF
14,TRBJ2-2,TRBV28,CASTFRGKAGELFF
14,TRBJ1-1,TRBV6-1,CASSERGTDEKAFF
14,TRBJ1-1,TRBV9,CASSGGALGTEAFF
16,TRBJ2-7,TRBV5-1,CASSSMNRGSVYEQYF
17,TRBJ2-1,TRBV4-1,CASSPSPAGGSNNEQFF
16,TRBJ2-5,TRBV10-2,CASSEHGLAKGETQYF
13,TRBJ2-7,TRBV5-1,CASSPSGPYEQYF
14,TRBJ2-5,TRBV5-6,CASSLNQGWKTQYF
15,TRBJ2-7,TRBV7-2,CASSPRGAAFDEQYF
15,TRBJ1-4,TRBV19,CASSPPGTAGGKLFF
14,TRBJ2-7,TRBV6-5,CASSYTGGPYEQYF
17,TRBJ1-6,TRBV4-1,CASSQEDRVAGDSPLHF
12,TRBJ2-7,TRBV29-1,CSVDIGAHEQYF
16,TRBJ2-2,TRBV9,CASSPRGDGDTGELFF
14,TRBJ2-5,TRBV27,CASSLSLASETQYF
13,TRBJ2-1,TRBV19,CASSKGLANEQFF
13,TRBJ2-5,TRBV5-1,CASRQGSQETQYF
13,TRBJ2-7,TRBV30,CAWRGTPSYEQYF
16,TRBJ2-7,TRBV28,CASSRLTSTGLDEQYF
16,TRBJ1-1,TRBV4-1,CASSQAYLAGNTEAFF
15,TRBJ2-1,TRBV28,CASRTSGRVSEVQFF
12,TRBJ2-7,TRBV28,CASSLGGFEQYF
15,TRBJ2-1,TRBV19,CASSIEGQAYNEQFF
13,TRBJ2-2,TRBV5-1,CASSFRNTGELFF
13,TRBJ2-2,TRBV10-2,CASNWKIPGELFF
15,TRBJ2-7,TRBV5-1,CASSPGTALVGEQYF
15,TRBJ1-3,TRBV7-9,CASSSTGGSGNTIYF
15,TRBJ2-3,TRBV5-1,CASSMGQGSTDTQYF
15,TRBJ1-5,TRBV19,CASCRMAGDSQPQHF
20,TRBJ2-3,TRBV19,CASSPGTTRGQGGSTDTQYF
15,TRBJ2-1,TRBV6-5,CASRVSGTSYNEQFF
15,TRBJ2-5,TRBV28,CASSLQGRSKETQYF
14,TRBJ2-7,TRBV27,CASSRQGLDYEQYF
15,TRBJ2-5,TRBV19,CASSIRQGARETQYF
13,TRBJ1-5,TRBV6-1,CASSTSGNQPQHF
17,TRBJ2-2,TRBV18,CASSPYPPAGGAGELFF
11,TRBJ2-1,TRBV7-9,CASSFRGEQFF
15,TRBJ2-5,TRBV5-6,CASSLPGGREETQYF
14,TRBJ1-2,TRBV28,CASSLKAANYGYTF
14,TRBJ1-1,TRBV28,CASSLSDGRLEAFF
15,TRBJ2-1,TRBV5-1,CASSLSSALYNEQFF
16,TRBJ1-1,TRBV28,CASSLSQGTVNTEAFF
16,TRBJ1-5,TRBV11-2,CASSQWFASGGQPQHF
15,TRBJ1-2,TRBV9,CASSVAEWGRGGYTF
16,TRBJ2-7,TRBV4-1,CASSQDRWTVTYEQYF
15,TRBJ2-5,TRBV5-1,CASSSGDRDRETQYF
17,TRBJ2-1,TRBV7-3,CASSPYAGTRGYNEQFF
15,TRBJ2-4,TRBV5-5,CASSREGHYANIQYF
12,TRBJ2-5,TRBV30,CAWTGGAETQYF
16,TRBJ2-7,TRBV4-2,CASSQEGTETSYEQYF
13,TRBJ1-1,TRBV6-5,CASSKTVNTEAFF
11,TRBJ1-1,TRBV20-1,CSVVPNTEAFF
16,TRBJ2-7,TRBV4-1,CASSQGAHGTFYEQYF